This TCR beta chain came from a study of T cells in localized non-small cell lung cancer. Notes on the study in general: Heterogeneity stays possible, as sequencing covered only one tumor region.

The CDR3 is 14 residues long. Looked up from germline, CDR1 is SNHLY and CDR2 is FYNNEI. Deletions cut 3 bases from V and 6 bases from J, with 14 bases between. The protocol was immunoSEQ multiplex PCR, while the TCRdb copy is restricted to in-frame clones and leaves out a portion. The repertoire holds 9,000 or so clones, with around 90% as singletons. Worth noting for this clone: Its antigen is as yet unknown.

The source is a woman aged 40-69 years with stage I squamous cell lung carcinoma. This chain uses TRBV2 with TRBJ1-1; D might be TRBD1 (5 bases). The sequencing here drew on peripheral blood, taken before any cancer treatment. CDR3 nucleotides: TGTGCCAGCAGTGACGGGGGAGGGGTTCCTGAAGCTTTCTTT. Translated, it gives CASSDGGGVPEAFF.